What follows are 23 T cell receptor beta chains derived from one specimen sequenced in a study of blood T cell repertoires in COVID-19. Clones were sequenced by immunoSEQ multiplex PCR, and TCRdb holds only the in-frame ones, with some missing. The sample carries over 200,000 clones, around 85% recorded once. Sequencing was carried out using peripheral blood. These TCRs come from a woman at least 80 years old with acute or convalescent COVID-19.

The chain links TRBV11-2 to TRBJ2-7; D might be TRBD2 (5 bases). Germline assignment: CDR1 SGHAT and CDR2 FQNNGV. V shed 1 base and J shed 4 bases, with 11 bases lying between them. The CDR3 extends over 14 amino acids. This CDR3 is CASSLVGVLYEQYF. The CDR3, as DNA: TGTGCCAGCAGCTTAGTGGGAGTGTTGTACGAGCAGTACTTC.

Here the CDR3 DNA reads TGTGCCACCAGTGATAGAAAACAGGGGGCGGACGAGCAGTACTTC. Its translation is CATSDRKQGADEQYF. The genes are TRBV24-1 and TRBJ2-7; 9 nucleotides agree with TRBD1. The length of the CDR3 is 15 residues. Germline loops: CDR1 KGHDR, CDR2 SFDVKD. The junction had 7 bases not matched to a gene; V was cut back by 3 bases and J by 5 bases.

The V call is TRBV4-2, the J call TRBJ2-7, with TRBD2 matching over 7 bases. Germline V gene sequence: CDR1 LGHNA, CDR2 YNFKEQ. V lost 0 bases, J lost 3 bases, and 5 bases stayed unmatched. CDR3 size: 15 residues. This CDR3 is CASSQDRGGGYEQYF. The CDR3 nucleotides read TGTGCCAGCAGCCAAGATCGGGGCGGGGGCTACGAGCAGTACTTC.

The CDR3 bases are TGTGCCAGCAGCCTCGGACAGGAGTACGAGCAGTACTTC. Residues: CASSLGQEYEQYF. J is TRBJ2-7 and V is TRBV11-3; 7 bases map to TRBD1. V shed 5 bases, J shed 4 bases, and the junction held 5 bases outside the gene matches. The CDR3 is made up of 13 amino acids. Germline V gene data show CDR1 as SGHNT and CDR2 as YENEEA.

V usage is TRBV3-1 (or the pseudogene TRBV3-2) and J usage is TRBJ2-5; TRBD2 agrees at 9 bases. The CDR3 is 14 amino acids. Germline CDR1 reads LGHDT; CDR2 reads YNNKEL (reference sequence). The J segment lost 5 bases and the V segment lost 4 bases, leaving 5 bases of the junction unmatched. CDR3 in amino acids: CASSPGTSMETQYF. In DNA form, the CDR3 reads TGTGCCAGCAGCCCCGGGACTAGCATGGAGACCCAGTACTTC.

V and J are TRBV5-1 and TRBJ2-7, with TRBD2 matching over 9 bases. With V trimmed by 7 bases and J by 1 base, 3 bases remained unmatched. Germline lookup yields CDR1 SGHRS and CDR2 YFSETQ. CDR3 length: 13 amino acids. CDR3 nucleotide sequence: TGCGCCAGCCTGCGGGAGGGGTCCTACGAGCAGTACTTC. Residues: CASLREGSYEQYF.

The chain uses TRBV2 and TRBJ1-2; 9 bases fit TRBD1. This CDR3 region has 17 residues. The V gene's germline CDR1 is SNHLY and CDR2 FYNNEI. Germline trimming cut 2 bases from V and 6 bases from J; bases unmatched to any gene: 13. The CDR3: CASSERFMTQGADGYTF. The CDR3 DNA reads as TGTGCCAGCAGTGAAAGGTTTATGACACAGGGGGCCGATGGCTACACCTTC.

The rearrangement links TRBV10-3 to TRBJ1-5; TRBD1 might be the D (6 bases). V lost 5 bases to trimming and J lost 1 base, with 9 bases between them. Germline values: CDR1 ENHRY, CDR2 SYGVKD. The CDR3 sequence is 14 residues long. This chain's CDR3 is CAISPGESNQPQHF. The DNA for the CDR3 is TGTGCCATCAGTCCAGGGGAGAGCAATCAGCCCCAGCATTTT.

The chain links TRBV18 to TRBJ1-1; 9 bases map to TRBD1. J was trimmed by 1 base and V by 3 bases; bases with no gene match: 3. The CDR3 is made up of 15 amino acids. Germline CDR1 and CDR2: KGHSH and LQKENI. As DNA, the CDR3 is TGTGCCAGCTCACCGAGACAGGGGGGGAACACTGAAGCTTTCTTT. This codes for CASSPRQGGNTEAFF.

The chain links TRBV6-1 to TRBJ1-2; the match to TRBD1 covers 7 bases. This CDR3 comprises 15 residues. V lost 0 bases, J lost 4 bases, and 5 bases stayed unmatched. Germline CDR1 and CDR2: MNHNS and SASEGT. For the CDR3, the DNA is TGTGCCAGCAGTGAAGCGTTCAGGGGGTTCTATGGCTACACCTTC. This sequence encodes CASSEAFRGFYGYTF.

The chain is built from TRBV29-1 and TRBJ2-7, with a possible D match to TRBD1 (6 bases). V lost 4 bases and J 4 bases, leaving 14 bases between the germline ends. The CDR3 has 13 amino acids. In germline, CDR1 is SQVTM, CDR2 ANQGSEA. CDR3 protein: CSVVRTVPYEQYF. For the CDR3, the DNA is TGCAGCGTTGTGCGGACAGTGCCTTACGAGCAGTACTTC.

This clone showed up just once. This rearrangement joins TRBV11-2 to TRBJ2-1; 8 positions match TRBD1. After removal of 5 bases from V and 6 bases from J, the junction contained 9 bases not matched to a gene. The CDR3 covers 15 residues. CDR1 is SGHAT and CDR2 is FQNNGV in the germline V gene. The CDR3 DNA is TGTGCCAGCAGCATAAGGACAGGGTTCTTCAATGAGCAGTTCTTC. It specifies CASSIRTGFFNEQFF.

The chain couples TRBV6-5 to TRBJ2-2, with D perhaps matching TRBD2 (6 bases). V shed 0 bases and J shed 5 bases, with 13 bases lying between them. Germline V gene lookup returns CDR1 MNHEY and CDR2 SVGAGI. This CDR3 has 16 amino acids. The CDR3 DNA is TGTGCCAGCAGTTACTCGGCGGGGTCCGGGACCGGGGAGCTGTTTTTT. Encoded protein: CASSYSAGSGTGELFF.

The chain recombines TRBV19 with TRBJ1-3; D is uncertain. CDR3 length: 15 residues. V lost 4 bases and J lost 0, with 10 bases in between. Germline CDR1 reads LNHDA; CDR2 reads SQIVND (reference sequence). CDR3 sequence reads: CASSTSEASGNTIYF. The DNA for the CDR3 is TGTGCCAGTAGTACCTCCGAGGCCTCTGGAAACACCATATATTTT.

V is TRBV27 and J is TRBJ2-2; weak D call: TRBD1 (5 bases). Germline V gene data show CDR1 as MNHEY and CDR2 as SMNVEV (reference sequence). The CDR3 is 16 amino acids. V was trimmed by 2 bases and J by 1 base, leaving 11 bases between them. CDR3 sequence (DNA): TGTGCCAGCAGTTTACGTAGACAGATGAACACCGGGGAGCTGTTTTTT. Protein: CASSLRRQMNTGELFF.

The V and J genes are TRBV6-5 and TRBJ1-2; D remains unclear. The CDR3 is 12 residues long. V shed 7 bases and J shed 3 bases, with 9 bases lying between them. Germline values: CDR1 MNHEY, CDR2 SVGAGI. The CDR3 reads CASKDEDYGYTF. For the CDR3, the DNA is TGTGCCAGCAAAGATGAGGACTATGGCTACACCTTC.

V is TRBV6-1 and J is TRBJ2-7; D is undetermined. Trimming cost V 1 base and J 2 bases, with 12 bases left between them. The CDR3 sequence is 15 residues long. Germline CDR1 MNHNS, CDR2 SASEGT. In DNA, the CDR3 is TGTGCCAGCAGTGAAGGGGCACGATCAACCTACGAGCAGTACTTC. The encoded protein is CASSEGARSTYEQYF.

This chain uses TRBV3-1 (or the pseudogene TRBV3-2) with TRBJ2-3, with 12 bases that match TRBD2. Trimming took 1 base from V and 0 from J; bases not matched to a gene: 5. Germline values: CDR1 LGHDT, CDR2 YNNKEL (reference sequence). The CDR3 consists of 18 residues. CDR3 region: CASSQVGTSGLSTDTQYF. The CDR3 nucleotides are TGTGCCAGCAGCCAAGTTGGGACTAGCGGGCTGAGCACAGATACGCAGTATTTT.

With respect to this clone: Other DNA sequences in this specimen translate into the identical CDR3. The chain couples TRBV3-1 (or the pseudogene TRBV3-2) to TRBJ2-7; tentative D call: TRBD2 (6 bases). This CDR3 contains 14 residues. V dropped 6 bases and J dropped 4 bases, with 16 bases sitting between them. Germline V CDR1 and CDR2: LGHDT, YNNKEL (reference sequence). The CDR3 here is CASSQRGGAYEQYF. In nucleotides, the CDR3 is TGTGCCAGCAGTCAACGCGGAGGGGCATACGAGCAGTACTTC.

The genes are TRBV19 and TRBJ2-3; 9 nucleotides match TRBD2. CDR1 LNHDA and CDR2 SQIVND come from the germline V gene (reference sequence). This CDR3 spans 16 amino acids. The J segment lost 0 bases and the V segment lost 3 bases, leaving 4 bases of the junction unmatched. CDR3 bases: TGTGCCAGTAGTATTACTAGCGGGCCGAGCACAGATACGCAGTATTTT. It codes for CASSITSGPSTDTQYF. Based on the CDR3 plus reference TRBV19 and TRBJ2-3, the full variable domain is DGGITQSPKYLFRKEGQNVTLSCEQNLNHDAMYWYRQDPGQGLRLIYYSQIVNDFQKGDIAEGYSVSREKKESFPLTVTSAQKNPTAFYLCASSITSGPSTDTQYFGPGTRLTVL.

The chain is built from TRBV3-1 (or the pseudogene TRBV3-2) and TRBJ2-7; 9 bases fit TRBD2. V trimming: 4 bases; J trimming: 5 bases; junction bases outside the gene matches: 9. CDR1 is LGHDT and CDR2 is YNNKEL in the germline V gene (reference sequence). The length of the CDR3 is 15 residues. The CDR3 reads CASSRRGGRDNEQYF. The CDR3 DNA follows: TGTGCCAGCAGCCGCCGTGGCGGGAGGGACAACGAGCAGTACTTC.

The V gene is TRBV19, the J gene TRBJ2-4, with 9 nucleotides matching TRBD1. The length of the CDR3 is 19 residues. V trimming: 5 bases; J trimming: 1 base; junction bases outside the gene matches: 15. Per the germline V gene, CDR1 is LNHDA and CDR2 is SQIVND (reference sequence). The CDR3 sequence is CASSRTGGVGGEAKNIQYF. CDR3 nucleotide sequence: TGTGCCAGTAGTCGAACAGGGGGCGTCGGCGGAGAGGCCAAAAACATTCAGTACTTC.

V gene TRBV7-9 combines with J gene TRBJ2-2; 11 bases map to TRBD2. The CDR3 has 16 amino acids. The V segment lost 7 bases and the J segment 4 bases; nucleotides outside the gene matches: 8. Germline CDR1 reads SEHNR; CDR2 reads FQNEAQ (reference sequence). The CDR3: CASIRSGRATTGELFF. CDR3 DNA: TGTGCCAGCATCCGTAGCGGGAGGGCTACCACCGGGGAGCTGTTTTTT.